This T cell receptor (beta chain) was observed in a study of chemoradiotherapy in HPV16-positive cancers. Whole-study context: Candidate HPV-specific T-cell clones and common TCR motifs came from functional assays in a couple of HPV16-positive patients. Study results and limitations: Only a couple of HPV16-positive patients supplied the functional HPV-specificity definition. In HPV16-positive patients, HPV-responsive T-cell expansion tracked better recurrence-free survival.

The V gene lost 6 bases and the J gene lost 3 bases, with 14 bases spanning the gap. Germline V gives CDR1 LGHNT, CDR2 FRNRAP. The CDR3 extends over 14 amino acids. On this clone itself: What it binds is unknown.

Generated by immunoSEQ multiplex PCR, the TCRdb table keeps only in-frame clones and is missing some. The profile covers 950 to 1,500 clones, with roughly 80% appearing a single time and 10% to 15% taken by the ten largest. The sample was tumor tissue, taken from a patient who underwent chemoradiotherapy. The chain joins TRBV12-5 to TRBJ1-1, with a possible D match to TRBD1 (6 bases). This TCR was recovered from a human donor with HPV-associated anogenital cancer. This chain's CDR3 is CASGRQAGDTEAFF. The CDR3 DNA is TGTGCTAGTGGCAGACAGGCCGGGGACACTGAAGCTTTCTTT.